The source of this T cell receptor (beta chain) is a study of type 1 and type 2 diabetes patients. Genomic DNA was the PCR template. Multiplex PCR with 30 forward and 13 reverse primers amplified the TCR beta CDR3. One entry per CDR3 protein results from TCRdb running MiXCR on the multiplex PCR reads. The sample lists approximately 260,000 distinct CDR3 sequences, approximately 45% seen once, with roughly an eighth in the top ten. Source material: peripheral blood mononuclear cells (PBMCs). The clonotype comes from a man aged 18 to 29 with type 2 diabetes.

The CDR3 bases are TGTGCCAGCAGCATCGGGACTAGCGGGAGGGCCGCCCAGTACTTC. This translates into CASSIGTSGRAAQYF. This chain connects TRBV12-3 or TRBV12-4 to TRBJ2-5; TRBD2 aligns across 16 bases. V shed 6 bases, J shed 9 bases, and the junction held 7 bases outside the gene matches. The CDR3 is 15 amino acids.